This TCR beta chain was obtained from a study of shared clonotypes between healthy human individuals. General study findings and limits: In contrast to clonotypes shared by all four donors, non-shared clonotypes had lower generation probabilities.

Worth noting for this clone: Its cognate antigen is unknown.

This CDR3 region has 17 residues. Germline V gene data show CDR1 as MDHEN and CDR2 as SYDVKM. V shed 4 bases, J shed 4 bases, and the junction held 12 bases outside the gene matches. Naive CD8 cells were CD45RO-negative, positively selected for CCR7, excluding terminally differentiated effector memory CD45RA+ cells. Replicate PCRs for sorted subsets used about 200 ng DNA; this equaled about 30,000 T cell genomes. Original handling: Filtering differed for immunoSEQ, which gave only junction sequences without quality scores. Produced via immunoSEQ multiplex PCR; TCRdb's table is partial and in-frame only. From that table come the V and J calls and clone size; the DNA was used to work out D and trimming. Here the sample spans hundreds of thousands of clones, roughly 98% being singletons.

The chain recombines TRBV28 with TRBJ2-1; TRBD1 agrees at 8 bases. This clonotype was obtained from a man younger than 40 in good health. Source material: naive CD8+ T cells sorted from blood. The CDR3 region is CASSYSTYGTGYNEQFF. The CDR3 DNA reads TGTGCCAGCAGTTACTCCACCTACGGGACAGGATACAATGAGCAGTTCTTC. Using reference TRBV28 and TRBJ2-1 for the parts outside the CDR3, the full variable domain is DVKVTQSSRYLVKRTGEKVFLECVQDMDHENMFWYRQDPGLGLRLIYFSYDVKMKEKGDIPEGYSVSREKKERFSLILESASTNQTSMYLCASSYSTYGTGYNEQFFGPGTRLTVL.